This T cell receptor beta chain was profiled in a study of CD8+CD57+ T cells in acquired aplastic anemia. Study-level background: Sorting CD4+ and CD8+ cells gave DNA averaging approximately 3 ug.

Many counts were recorded for this clonotype. Its antigen is unknown. Those patients picked for sequencing had displayed CD8+CD57+ cell expansion on flow cytometry. V lost 6 bases and J lost 11; bases outside the gene matches: 7. This CDR3 is built from 12 residues. For CDR3 and TCR beta VDJ profiling, genomic DNA was the template used. One entry per CDR3 protein, called by TCRdb with MiXCR from the reads. Of roughly 170,000 distinct CDR3 sequences in the sample, around 50% were seen once. General study findings and limits: Patients showed no significant difference from controls in CD8+ Simpson's diversity.

The chain is built from TRBV12-3 or TRBV12-4 and TRBJ2-3; TRBD1 matches at 8 bases. Sequencing used sorted CD4+, CD8+, or CD8+CD57+ T cells (not recorded which) from PBMCs. The source of this sequence is a human donor with aplastic anemia. The CDR3 DNA sequence: TGTGCCAGCAGATTACAGGGGGTTGGGCAGTATTTT. Encoded protein: CASRLQGVGQYF.